The T cell receptor (beta chain) described here comes from a study of T cell clones after liver transplantation (dated by TCRdb to the late 2010s). Concerning the study at large: The samples were obtained from ITN030ST, a randomized trial that attempted immunosuppression withdrawal within 2 years after liver transplantation. After a pre-transplant mixed lymphocyte reaction, TCRbeta sequencing was used to pinpoint donor-reactive T cell clones, which were subsequently tracked in post-transplant blood. As an antigen-independent comparator for donor-reactive sequences, third party-reactive TCRbeta sequences were also identified from pre-transplant MLRs. Of the eight recipients, a few were HCV-positive, while the remaining recipients had been transplanted for non-autoimmune, non-viral indications. Until randomization at 12-24 months post-transplant, subjects were given standard immunosuppression, with no induction therapy. Tolerance was defined as complete immunosuppression withdrawal for at least one year with no rise in liver enzymes beyond twice the upper limit of normal. Blood samples were collected pre-transplant, then pre-randomization ahead of withdrawal, and finally post-randomization once withdrawal had either been completed or failed. The studied cohort comprised 8 liver transplant recipients, 3 classified as tolerant and 5 as non-tolerant. Overall results and qualifications from the work: The decline in donor-reactive sequences exceeded the decline in third party-reactive sequences, suggesting partial antigen-specific deletion that was unrelated to withdrawal success. Low numbers of available donor cells limited the measurable donor-reactive repertoire in two subjects. Because of small, heterogeneous patient numbers and non-standardized post-transplant time points, the conclusions were only preliminary. Once repertoire turnover was taken into account, donor-reactive detection showed a significant reduction for CD4 in 7 of 8 subjects and for CD8 in 8 of 8. Because allograft tissue specimens were not available, migration of donor-reactive T cells into the graft, rather than deletion, may have occurred. In 5 of 8 subjects, circulating donor-reactive CD4 TCRbeta sequences decreased significantly after transplant, regardless of tolerance or HCV status.

The germline V gene supplies CDR1 SGHVS and CDR2 FQNEAQ. The CDR3 numbers 15 residues from cysteine through phenylalanine. The read is trimmed to its CDR3 DNA, 45 bases read in frame from base 1. The V end gives up 5 bases and the J end 1 base, leaving 3 bases in the junction not matched to a gene. Using immunoSEQ, frozen genomic DNA was subjected to high-throughput TCRbeta CDR3 sequencing, a process that included PCR amplification, mapping, bias correction and internal controls. As for how the authors treated the data: Only productive rearrangements were retained, and each unique TCRbeta sequence was defined by its CDR3 nucleotide sequence together with its V and J gene. Donor-reactive sequences required at least 5-fold expansion in CFSE-low cells versus unstimulated pre-transplant cells and at least 0.01% frequency. Minimum frequency thresholds were set for each subject based on the unstimulated sample with the lowest template count, ensuring at least 90% detection power. Jensen-Shannon divergence between the top 1000 TCRbeta sequences post- versus pre-transplant served as the measure of repertoire turnover. Two-sided Fisher's exact tests were used to test for changes in the detection of donor-reactive sequences. TCRdb obtained this table from immuneACCESS and retained in-frame rearrangements with V and J assigned. These tables miss some clones; where compared with another copy, unresolved V genes account for less than half of the shortfall, and the remainder is unexplained. V, J and clone size derive from that table, while D and trimming were established from the DNA sequence. The table for this sample lists about 53,000 clones; 70% to 85% of them were counted only once. The ten largest make up 8% to 9.5% of the sample.

Turning to this clone: No antigen is known for it. Within one base of it there is no much larger clone, and no base qualities were kept.

This sample's time point label indicates: pre-transplant. Thawed unstimulated PBMCs were stained for CD3, CD4 and CD8 and FACS-sorted into CD3+CD4+ and CD3+CD8+ populations. Randomization to immunosuppression withdrawal applied to every one of the 8 studied subjects. The Qiagen DNeasy Blood and Tissue Kit was used for genomic DNA isolation. In this chain, TRBV7-8 is recombined with TRBJ2-2; 8 bases in the junction line up with TRBD2. The TCR was taken from a human donor who received a liver transplant. The sample in question was CD4+ T cells from blood, obtained before liver transplant. The bases read TGTGCCAGCAGCCTCACTAGCGGGAACACCGGGGAGCTGTTTTTT. Its coded protein is CASSLTSGNTGELFF.